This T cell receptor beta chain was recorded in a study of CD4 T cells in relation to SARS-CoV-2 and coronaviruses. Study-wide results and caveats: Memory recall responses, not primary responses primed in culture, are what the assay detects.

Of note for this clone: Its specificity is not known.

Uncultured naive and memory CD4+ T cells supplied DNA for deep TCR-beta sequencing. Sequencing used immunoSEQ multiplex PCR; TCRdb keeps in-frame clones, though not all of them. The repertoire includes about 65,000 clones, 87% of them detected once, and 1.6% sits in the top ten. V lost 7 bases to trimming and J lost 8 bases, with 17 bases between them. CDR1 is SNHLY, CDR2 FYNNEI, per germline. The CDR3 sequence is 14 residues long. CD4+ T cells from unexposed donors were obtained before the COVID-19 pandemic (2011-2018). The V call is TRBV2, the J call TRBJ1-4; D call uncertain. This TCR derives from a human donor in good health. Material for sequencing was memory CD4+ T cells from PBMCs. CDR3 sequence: CASNQDRTGEKLFF. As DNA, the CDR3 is TGTGCCAGCAATCAGGACCGAACGGGGGAAAAACTGTTTTTT. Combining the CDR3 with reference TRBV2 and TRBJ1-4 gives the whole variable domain EPEVTQTPSHQVTQMGQEVILRCVPISNHLYFYWYRQILGQKVEFLVSFYNNEISEKSEIFDDQFSVERPDGSNFTLKIRSTKLEDSAMYFCASNQDRTGEKLFFGSGTQLSVL.